These 9 T cell receptor beta chains were sequenced from one sample in a study of immune evolution from preneoplasia to lung adenocarcinoma. Produced via immunoSEQ multiplex PCR; TCRdb's table is partial and in-frame only. In the table there are fewer than 8,500 clones, roughly 80% of which are singletons. Sequencing was carried out using FFPE minimally invasive lung adenocarcinoma tissue. The receptors here all came from a donor aged 70 or older with lung adenocarcinoma.

The chain joins TRBV29-1 to TRBJ2-7, with 15 positions matching TRBD2. The CDR3 extends over 18 amino acids. Trimming cost V 5 bases and J 3 bases; bases outside gene matches: 14. Germline assignment: CDR1 SQVTM and CDR2 ANQGSEA. The CDR3 nucleotides are TGCAGCGTTATCGGGATTCCGGGACTAGCGGGAGGAAGCTACGAGCAGTACTTC. Its translation: CSVIGIPGLAGGSYEQYF.

Note on this clone: One junction end disagrees with the germline gene, perhaps due to a read error. The chain joins TRBV7-2 to TRBJ2-7; the D gene is possibly TRBD2 (5 bases). CDR1 is SGHTA, CDR2 FQGNSA, per germline. CDR3 size: 13 residues. Written as DNA, the CDR3 is TGTGCCAGCAGCTTAGGGGGAGCCGCCGTCCGTAAGTTC. Amino acids: CASSLGGAAVRKF.

This chain uses TRBV28 with TRBJ2-1; D might be TRBD1 or TRBD2, each matching 5 bases. This CDR3 comprises 16 residues. Germline-derived CDR1 and CDR2 are MDHEN and SYDVKM. Trimming cost V 6 bases and J 2 bases, with 17 bases left between them. The CDR3 coding sequence is TGTGCCAGCAGGTCCAGGGTGGCGGGCACCTACAATGAGCAGTTCTTC. It yields the protein CASRSRVAGTYNEQFF.

CDR3 loop: CASSATTGLANTGELFF. The DNA for the CDR3 is TGCGCCAGCAGCGCCACGACAGGGCTGGCAAACACCGGGGAGCTGTTTTTT. The chain couples TRBV5-1 to TRBJ2-2; 7 bases match TRBD1. V lost 4 bases to trimming and J lost 2 bases; unmatched junction nucleotides: 11. The CDR3 length is 17 residues. The V gene's germline CDR1 is SGHRS and CDR2 YFSETQ. The variable domain in full, with the rest retrieved from reference TRBV5-1 and TRBJ2-2, is KAGVTQTPRYLIKTRGQQVTLSCSPISGHRSVSWYQQTPGQGLQFLFEYFSETQRNKGNFPGRFSGRQFSNSRSEMNVSTLELGDSALYLCASSATTGLANTGELFFGEGSRLTVL.

Comment on this clone: This sample includes further DNA sequences coding for the same CDR3. The chain employs TRBV6-1 and TRBJ1-2; D remains unclear. The V end lost 1 base, the J end lost 5 bases, and 11 bases lay between the germline ends. The germline gives CDR1 MNHNS, CDR2 SASEGT. The CDR3 totals 14 residues. In nucleotides, the CDR3 is TGTGCCAGCAGTGAAGGGCCGGGGATTTATGGCTACACCTTC. Translation: CASSEGPGIYGYTF.

The chain joins TRBV5-1 to TRBJ2-5; a weak D match, TRBD1 (5 bases). Trimming left V 3 bases short and J 5 bases short, with 11 bases between. From germline, CDR1 is SGHRS and CDR2 YFSETQ. This CDR3 comprises 13 residues. The CDR3 is CASSYRWGETQYF. CDR3 DNA sequence: TGCGCCAGCAGCTACCGGTGGGGCGAGACCCAGTACTTC.

The chain recombines TRBV2 with TRBJ1-1; 7 bases line up with TRBD1. The CDR3 is made up of 15 amino acids. The germline V gene has CDR1 SNHLY and CDR2 FYNNEI. The J segment lost 3 bases and the V segment lost 3 bases, leaving 7 bases of the junction unmatched. The CDR3 sequence: CASSEGGQVYTEAFF. As DNA, the CDR3 is TGTGCCAGCAGTGAGGGAGGACAGGTCTACACTGAAGCTTTCTTT.

The V gene is TRBV5-4, the J gene TRBJ2-7; possible D gene TRBD2, 5 bases. In germline, CDR1 is SGHNT, CDR2 YYREEE (reference sequence). V shed 3 bases and J shed 2 bases, with 18 bases lying between them. There are 16 residues in the CDR3. For the CDR3, the DNA is TGTGCCAGCAGCTCAGGAAGTGCGGGCGGACCCTACGAGCAGTACTTC. This codes for CASSSGSAGGPYEQYF.

The CDR3 is CASSSLTGGNYGYTF. In DNA form, the CDR3 reads TGTGCCAGCAGCTCGTTAACAGGGGGGAACTATGGCTACACCTTC. The chain has TRBV5-4 and TRBJ1-2, with 8 positions matching TRBD1. The junction had 6 bases not matched to a gene; V was cut back by 3 bases and J by 2 bases. The CDR3 contains 15 residues. The germline V gene has CDR1 SGHNT and CDR2 YYREEE (reference sequence).